These 8 T cell receptor beta chains came from one sample sequenced in a study of control samples from healthy donors and cancer patients. Sequencing was performed with immunoSEQ multiplex PCR; in TCRdb, only in-frame clones are kept and a portion is missing. The sample has 250,000 to 300,000 clones, roughly four fifths seen once. Sequenced: PBMCs. These receptors came from a woman aged 60-75 years with lung cancer.

On this clone: The same CDR3 is also encoded by other DNA sequences in this sample. The chain links TRBV7-9 to TRBJ1-5; D call uncertain. Trimming removed 1 base at V and 3 bases at J, with 10 bases between. There are 15 residues in the CDR3. Germline CDR1 is SEHNR and CDR2 is FQNEAQ (reference sequence). The CDR3 sequence: CASSLDSTSNQPQHF. The CDR3 DNA sequence: TGTGCCAGCAGCTTAGACAGTACCTCCAATCAGCCCCAGCATTTT.

The V and J genes are TRBV30 and TRBJ2-1; D gene unclear. Per germline, CDR1 GTSNPN and CDR2 SVGIG (reference sequence). The CDR3 has 13 amino acids. Trimming left V 2 bases short and J 6 bases short, with 11 bases between. The CDR3 here is CAWSYGRLNEQFF. CDR3 DNA: TGTGCCTGGAGTTACGGGCGTCTCAATGAGCAGTTCTTC.

The chain uses TRBV7-2 and TRBJ2-7; tentatively, D is TRBD2 (6 bases). With 1 base removed from V and 3 bases from J, the gap between germline ends came to 13 bases. Germline V gene data show CDR1 as SGHTA and CDR2 as FQGNSA. This CDR3 has 15 amino acids. This chain's CDR3 is CASSLVLGTYYEQYF. For the CDR3, the DNA is TGTGCCAGCAGCTTAGTACTCGGGACTTACTACGAGCAGTACTTC.

The rearrangement uses TRBV30 and TRBJ2-5; D call uncertain. The germline CDR1 and CDR2 sequences are GTSNPN and SVGIG (reference sequence). CDR3 size: 13 residues. Trimming removed 2 bases at V and 5 bases at J, with 12 bases between. The CDR3 protein is CAWSYNVGETQYF. CDR3 DNA sequence: TGTGCCTGGAGTTACAACGTAGGGGAGACCCAGTACTTC.

The chain couples TRBV5-1 to TRBJ1-1; 9 bases are a match to TRBD1. There are 16 residues in the CDR3. Germline CDR1 SGHRS, CDR2 YFSETQ. After removal of 2 bases from V and 0 bases from J, the junction contained 5 bases not matched to a gene. The CDR3 bases are TGCGCCAGCAGCTTAGGGACAGGGAGCATGAACACTGAAGCTTTCTTT. Translating gives CASSLGTGSMNTEAFF.

The chain employs TRBV7-8 and TRBJ1-4, with D possibly being TRBD1 (5 bases). This CDR3 has 14 amino acids. Trimming pared 5 bases from V and 6 bases from J, leaving 13 bases between. Germline assignment: CDR1 SGHVS and CDR2 FQNEAQ. The CDR3 nucleotides read TGTGCCAGCAGCGTCGGGGCGTGGGATGAAAAACTGTTTTTT. Protein sequence: CASSVGAWDEKLFF.

CDR3 loop: CSAKEWLGYTF. In nucleotides, the CDR3 is TGCAGTGCTAAAGAATGGCTTGGCTACACCTTC. The rearrangement links TRBV20-1 to TRBJ1-2; D uncertain. Germline CDR1 DFQATT, CDR2 SNEGSKA (reference sequence). V was trimmed by 4 bases and J by 7 bases, leaving 10 bases between them. The CDR3 runs 11 residues.

V is TRBV28 and J is TRBJ2-7, with D perhaps TRBD2 (5 bases). Germline V gene lookup returns CDR1 MDHEN and CDR2 SYDVKM. Trimming pared 2 bases from V and 2 bases from J, leaving 13 bases between. This CDR3 has 15 residues. The CDR3 spells CASSLPGNSAYEQYF. CDR3 DNA sequence: TGTGCCAGCAGTTTACCCGGGAATAGTGCCTACGAGCAGTACTTC. The variable domain in full, completed from reference TRBV28 and TRBJ2-7, reads DVKVTQSSRYLVKRTGEKVFLECVQDMDHENMFWYRQDPGLGLRLIYFSYDVKMKEKGDIPEGYSVSREKKERFSLILESASTNQTSMYLCASSLPGNSAYEQYFGPGTRLTVT.